This record covers a single T cell receptor beta chain. The CDR3 spans 14 residues. After removal of 5 bases from V and 4 bases from J, the junction contained 6 bases not matched to a gene. CDR1 and CDR2 from the germline V gene are MNHNY and SVGAGI (reference sequence). This record comes from a study of graft-versus-host responses after intestinal transplantation. Study information: Tacrolimus and steroids were given for 3 to 4 years to all recipients after anti-thymocyte globulin induction.

Lymphocytes (intraepithelial and lamina propria) were released by processing the graft tissue. Libraries were prepared by immunoSEQ multiplex PCR; TCRdb keeps only in-frame clonotypes and omits some of them. The sample has around 20,000 clones, roughly four fifths seen once; the top ten hold 3%. The source is a human patient who received an intestinal transplant, so some T cells may come from the graft donor. The chain combines TRBV6-6 with TRBJ2-7; 9 bases match TRBD1. The specimen comprised ileum tissue, sampled 12 days after intestinal transplant. Written as DNA, the CDR3 is TGTGCCAGCAGTCCGGACAGGGGACCATACGAGCAGTACTTC. Translating gives CASSPDRGPYEQYF.